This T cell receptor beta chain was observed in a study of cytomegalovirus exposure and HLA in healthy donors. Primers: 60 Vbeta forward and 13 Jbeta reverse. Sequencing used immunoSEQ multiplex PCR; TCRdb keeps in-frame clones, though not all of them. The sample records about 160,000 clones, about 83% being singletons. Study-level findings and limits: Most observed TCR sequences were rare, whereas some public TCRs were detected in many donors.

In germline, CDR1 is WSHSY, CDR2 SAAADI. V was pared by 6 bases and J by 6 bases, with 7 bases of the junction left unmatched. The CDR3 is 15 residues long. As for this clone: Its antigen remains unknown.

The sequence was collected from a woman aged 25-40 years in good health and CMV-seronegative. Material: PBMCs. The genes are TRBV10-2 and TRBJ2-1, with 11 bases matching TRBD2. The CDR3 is CASRDGTSGLNEQFF. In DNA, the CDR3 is TGCGCCAGCAGAGACGGGACTAGCGGTCTCAATGAGCAGTTCTTC.